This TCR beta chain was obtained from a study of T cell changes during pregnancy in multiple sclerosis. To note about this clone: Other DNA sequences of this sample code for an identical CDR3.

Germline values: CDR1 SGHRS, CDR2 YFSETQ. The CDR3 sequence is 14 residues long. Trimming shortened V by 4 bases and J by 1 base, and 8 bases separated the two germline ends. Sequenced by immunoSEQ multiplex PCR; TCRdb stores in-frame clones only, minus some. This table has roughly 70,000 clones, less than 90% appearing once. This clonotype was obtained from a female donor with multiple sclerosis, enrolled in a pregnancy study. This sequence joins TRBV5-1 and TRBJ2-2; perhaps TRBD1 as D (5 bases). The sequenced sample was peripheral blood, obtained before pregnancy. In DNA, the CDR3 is TGCGCCAGCAGCCTAGGACAGAACACCGGGGAGCTGTTTTTT. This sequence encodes CASSLGQNTGELFF.